This is a list of T cell receptor beta chains from one sample in a study of cytomegalovirus exposure and HLA in healthy donors. Clones were read by immunoSEQ multiplex PCR, and TCRdb kept only the in-frame ones, dropping some. Here the sample spans roughly 200,000 clones, around 80% being singletons. Sequenced sample: PBMCs. The receptors shown here come from a woman aged 55-69 years in good health and CMV-seropositive. CDR3s include the opening cysteine and the closing phenylalanine or tryptophan. D genes are given only for firm matches. Clone size is shown for a subset of rows, as once, few, many or a class of expanded clone.

D gene: TRBD2; J gene: TRBJ2-3; V gene: TRBV7-9; clone size: NA; CDR3 protein: CASSVIAGARGDTQYF; CDR3 DNA: TGTGCCAGCAGCGTGATAGCGGGGGCCCGTGGAGATACGCAGTATTTT
D gene: NA; J gene: TRBJ1-5; V gene: TRBV7-2; clone size: NA; CDR3 protein: CASSLVWLSNQPQHF; CDR3 DNA: TGTGCCAGCAGCTTAGTGTGGCTTAGCAATCAGCCCCAGCATTTT
D gene: NA; J gene: TRBJ1-2; V gene: TRBV30; clone size: once; CDR3 protein: CAWSQGLTNYGYTF; CDR3 DNA: TGTGCCTGGAGTCAGGGGCTAACTAACTATGGCTACACCTTC
D gene: NA; J gene: TRBJ2-2; V gene: TRBV19; clone size: NA; CDR3 protein: CATRNGLALDRELFF; CDR3 DNA: TGTGCCACTCGGAATGGGCTAGCGCTGGACCGGGAGCTGTTTTTT
D gene: TRBD2; J gene: TRBJ2-5; V gene: TRBV2; clone size: NA; CDR3 protein: CASRGTSGQRGETQYF; CDR3 DNA: TGTGCCAGCAGGGGGACTAGCGGACAACGGGGAGAGACCCAGTACTTC
D gene: NA; J gene: TRBJ1-5; V gene: TRBV6-1; clone size: NA; CDR3 protein: CASSAQGSNQPQHF; CDR3 DNA: TGTGCCAGCAGCGCCCAGGGTAGCAATCAGCCCCAGCATTTT
D gene: TRBD2; J gene: TRBJ2-3; V gene: TRBV6-5; clone size: NA; CDR3 protein: CASSYSATSGADTQYF; CDR3 DNA: TGTGCCAGCAGTTACTCGGCTACTAGCGGGGCAGATACGCAGTATTTT
D gene: NA; J gene: TRBJ1-5; V gene: TRBV6-1; clone size: NA; CDR3 protein: CASSEKGVGRQPQHF; CDR3 DNA: TGTGCCAGCAGTGAGAAGGGGGTTGGTCGACAGCCCCAGCATTTT
D gene: NA; J gene: TRBJ1-1; V gene: TRBV19; clone size: NA; CDR3 protein: CASSDRMNTEAFF; CDR3 DNA: TGTGCCAGTAGCGACAGGATGAACACTGAAGCTTTCTTT
D gene: NA; J gene: TRBJ2-4; V gene: TRBV14; clone size: NA; CDR3 protein: CASSPRDMIPKNIQYF; CDR3 DNA: TGTGCCAGCAGCCCCCGGGACATGATCCCCAAAAACATTCAGTACTTC
D gene: NA; J gene: TRBJ1-3; V gene: TRBV30; clone size: NA; CDR3 protein: CAWVRSGSNTIYF; CDR3 DNA: TGTGCCTGGGTGAGGTCGGGGTCAAACACCATATATTTT
D gene: TRBD2; J gene: TRBJ2-5; V gene: TRBV5-1; clone size: NA; CDR3 protein: CASSTAGGPGETQYF; CDR3 DNA: TGCGCCAGCAGCACGGCGGGGGGGCCTGGAGAGACCCAGTACTTC
D gene: NA; J gene: TRBJ2-7; V gene: TRBV2; clone size: few; CDR3 protein: CASSEGGENRWGQYF; CDR3 DNA: TGTGCCAGCAGTGAAGGGGGGGAAAATCGATGGGGGCAGTACTTC
D gene: TRBD1; J gene: TRBJ2-7; V gene: TRBV28; clone size: NA; CDR3 protein: CASSLGTDEQYF; CDR3 DNA: TGTGCCAGCAGTTTAGGGACAGACGAGCAGTACTTC
D gene: TRBD2; J gene: TRBJ2-1; V gene: TRBV5-1; clone size: NA; CDR3 protein: CASSLTSGSYNEQFF; CDR3 DNA: TGCGCCAGCAGCTTAACTAGCGGGAGCTACAATGAGCAGTTCTTC
D gene: NA; J gene: TRBJ1-1; V gene: TRBV7-3; clone size: NA; CDR3 protein: CASSLDISRGTEAFF; CDR3 DNA: TGTGCCAGCAGCTTAGACATCTCAAGGGGCACTGAAGCTTTCTTT
D gene: TRBD1; J gene: TRBJ1-4; V gene: TRBV30; clone size: NA; CDR3 protein: CASTRDRGYEKLFF; CDR3 DNA: TGTGCCTCTACCCGGGACAGGGGTTATGAAAAACTGTTTTTT
D gene: TRBD2; J gene: TRBJ2-5; V gene: TRBV30; clone size: NA; CDR3 protein: CAWSGGTSVMGQYF; CDR3 DNA: TGTGCCTGGAGCGGCGGGACTAGCGTCATGGGGCAGTACTTC
D gene: TRBD2; J gene: TRBJ2-1; V gene: TRBV5-4; clone size: few; CDR3 protein: CASSPPGTSGGQYNEQFF; CDR3 DNA: TGTGCCAGCAGCCCCCCCGGGACTAGCGGGGGGCAGTACAATGAGCAGTTCTTC
D gene: TRBD2; J gene: TRBJ2-3; V gene: TRBV27; clone size: NA; CDR3 protein: CASSGPGLAHTDTQYF; CDR3 DNA: TGTGCCAGCAGTGGTCCGGGACTAGCCCATACAGATACGCAGTATTTT
D gene: NA; J gene: TRBJ1-1; V gene: TRBV27; clone size: NA; CDR3 protein: CASSSTGNTEAFF; CDR3 DNA: TGTGCCAGCAGTTCCACAGGGAACACTGAAGCTTTCTTT
D gene: TRBD1; J gene: TRBJ1-5; V gene: TRBV7-2; clone size: NA; CDR3 protein: CASSLAVGQGRQPQHF; CDR3 DNA: TGTGCCAGCAGCTTAGCGGTAGGACAGGGGAGACAGCCCCAGCATTTT
D gene: TRBD1; J gene: TRBJ1-1; V gene: TRBV30; clone size: NA; CDR3 protein: CAWSVLGGRGHKASSEAFF; CDR3 DNA: TGTGCCTGGAGTGTACTAGGGGGCAGGGGGCACAAGGCTTCCTCTGAAGCTTTCTTT
D gene: TRBD2; J gene: TRBJ2-7; V gene: TRBV11-2; clone size: few; CDR3 protein: CASSSSGTSGGRRQYF; CDR3 DNA: TGTGCCAGCAGCTCCTCCGGGACTAGCGGGGGGAGGAGGCAGTACTTC
D gene: TRBD2; J gene: TRBJ2-5; V gene: TRBV11-2; clone size: NA; CDR3 protein: CASSLENQKRGPGGTQYF; CDR3 DNA: TGTGCCAGCAGCTTAGAGAACCAGAAGCGGGGGCCAGGAGGGACCCAGTACTTC
D gene: TRBD1; J gene: TRBJ2-4; V gene: TRBV19; clone size: NA; CDR3 protein: CASRRQGGFDIQYF; CDR3 DNA: TGTGCCAGTCGAAGACAGGGTGGGTTCGACATTCAGTACTTC
D gene: NA; J gene: TRBJ2-7; V gene: TRBV7-2; clone size: NA; CDR3 protein: CASSLDQGENYEQYF; CDR3 DNA: TGTGCCAGCAGCTTAGATCAGGGTGAGAACTACGAGCAGTACTTC
D gene: NA; J gene: TRBJ2-7; V gene: TRBV5-8; clone size: NA; CDR3 protein: CASSFSGINSYEQYF; CDR3 DNA: TGTGCCAGCAGCTTTTCCGGGATTAACTCCTACGAGCAGTACTTC
D gene: TRBD2; J gene: TRBJ2-1; V gene: TRBV4-1; clone size: few; CDR3 protein: CASSRGTSGGRNEQFF; CDR3 DNA: TGCGCCAGCAGCCGCGGGACTAGCGGGGGGAGGAATGAGCAGTTCTTC
D gene: TRBD2; J gene: TRBJ2-3; V gene: TRBV9; clone size: NA; CDR3 protein: CASSVDGGTDTQYF; CDR3 DNA: TGTGCCAGCAGCGTAGACGGGGGGACAGATACGCAGTATTTT
D gene: NA; J gene: TRBJ1-1; V gene: TRBV11-3; clone size: once; CDR3 protein: CASSFGLRTEAFF; CDR3 DNA: TGTGCCAGCAGCTTCGGGTTGCGCACTGAAGCTTTCTTT
D gene: TRBD1; J gene: TRBJ1-2; V gene: TRBV6-5; clone size: NA; CDR3 protein: CASSEVGRGYGYTF; CDR3 DNA: TGTGCCAGCAGTGAGGTTGGCAGGGGGTATGGCTACACCTTC
D gene: NA; J gene: TRBJ1-4; V gene: TRBV4-2; clone size: NA; CDR3 protein: CASSLQGSTANEKLFF; CDR3 DNA: TGTGCCAGCAGCCTACAGGGTTCTACGGCTAATGAAAAACTGTTTTTT
D gene: NA; J gene: TRBJ2-3; V gene: TRBV7-2; clone size: NA; CDR3 protein: CASSRQFTDTQYF; CDR3 DNA: TGTGCCAGCAGCCGACAGTTCACAGATACGCAGTATTTT
D gene: TRBD1; J gene: TRBJ1-5; V gene: TRBV19; clone size: NA; CDR3 protein: CASSILGQGDQPQHF; CDR3 DNA: TGTGCCAGTAGTATTCTGGGACAGGGGGATCAGCCCCAGCATTTT
D gene: TRBD1; J gene: TRBJ1-2; V gene: TRBV2; clone size: NA; CDR3 protein: CASSAQPGQVYGYTF; CDR3 DNA: TGTGCCAGCAGCGCCCAACCGGGACAGGTCTATGGCTACACCTTC
D gene: NA; J gene: TRBJ1-4; V gene: TRBV7-8; clone size: NA; CDR3 protein: CASSGTVGEKLFF; CDR3 DNA: TGTGCCAGCAGCGGCACCGTCGGGGAAAAACTGTTTTTT
D gene: TRBD2; J gene: TRBJ2-3; V gene: TRBV2; clone size: NA; CDR3 protein: CASNTLAGGGTDTQYF; CDR3 DNA: TGTGCCAGCAACACCCTAGCGGGGGGCGGCACAGATACGCAGTATTTT
D gene: NA; J gene: TRBJ2-1; V gene: TRBV11-2; clone size: NA; CDR3 protein: CASTPLRGSFNEQFF; CDR3 DNA: TGTGCCAGCACCCCCTTACGGGGATCCTTCAATGAGCAGTTCTTC
D gene: TRBD2; J gene: TRBJ2-1; V gene: TRBV9; clone size: NA; CDR3 protein: CASSGGLAGYNEQFF; CDR3 DNA: TGTGCCAGCAGCGGGGGACTAGCGGGGTACAATGAGCAGTTCTTC
D gene: TRBD1; J gene: TRBJ2-5; V gene: TRBV5-1; clone size: NA; CDR3 protein: CASGPGGQETQYF; CDR3 DNA: TGCGCCAGCGGCCCAGGGGGCCAAGAGACCCAGTACTTC
D gene: TRBD1; J gene: TRBJ1-4; V gene: TRBV15; clone size: NA; CDR3 protein: CATSRDFAGGFEKLFF; CDR3 DNA: TGTGCCACCAGCAGAGATTTTGCAGGGGGCTTTGAAAAACTGTTTTTT
D gene: NA; J gene: TRBJ2-3; V gene: TRBV19; clone size: NA; CDR3 protein: CASSLRERADTQYF; CDR3 DNA: TGTGCCAGTAGCCTCCGGGAGCGGGCAGATACGCAGTATTTT
D gene: TRBD1; J gene: TRBJ1-4; V gene: TRBV19; clone size: NA; CDR3 protein: CASSISRGEEKLFF; CDR3 DNA: TGTGCCAGTAGTATCTCCAGGGGGGAGGAAAAACTGTTTTTT
D gene: NA; J gene: TRBJ1-5; V gene: TRBV7-6; clone size: NA; CDR3 protein: CASSPGGVQPQHF; CDR3 DNA: TGTGCCAGCAGCCCAGGAGGGGTTCAGCCCCAGCATTTT
D gene: TRBD1; J gene: TRBJ2-7; V gene: TRBV6-5; clone size: NA; CDR3 protein: CASSYGDRGPEQYF; CDR3 DNA: TGTGCCAGCAGTTACGGTGACAGGGGGCCCGAGCAGTACTTC
D gene: TRBD1; J gene: TRBJ1-6; V gene: TRBV2; clone size: NA; CDR3 protein: CASSAQGIYNSPLHF; CDR3 DNA: TGTGCCAGCAGTGCACAGGGGATCTATAATTCACCCCTCCACTTT
D gene: TRBD2; J gene: TRBJ2-1; V gene: TRBV10-1; clone size: NA; CDR3 protein: CASSAREGSYNEQFF; CDR3 DNA: TGCGCCAGCAGTGCAAGGGAGGGGTCCTACAATGAGCAGTTCTTC